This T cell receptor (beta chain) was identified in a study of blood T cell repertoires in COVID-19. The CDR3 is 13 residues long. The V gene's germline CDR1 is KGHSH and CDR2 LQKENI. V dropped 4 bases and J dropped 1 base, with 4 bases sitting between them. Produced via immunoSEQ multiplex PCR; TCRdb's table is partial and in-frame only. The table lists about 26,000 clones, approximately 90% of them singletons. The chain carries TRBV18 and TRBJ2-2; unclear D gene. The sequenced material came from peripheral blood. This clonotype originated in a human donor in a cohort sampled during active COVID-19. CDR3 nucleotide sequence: TGTGCCAGCTCACTCCTGAACACCGGGGAGCTGTTTTTT. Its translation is CASSLLNTGELFF.